These 30 T cell receptor beta chains share one sample of origin, sequenced in a study of T cell repertoires in cytomegalovirus infection. Using its own MiXCR run on the reads, TCRdb lists one record per CDR3 protein. This sample has approximately 770,000 distinct CDR3 sequences, with 29% found just once. The antigens these receptors bind are not known. The source material was cultured CD8+ T cells from PBMCs, sampled from culture after CMV antigen stimulation. Every receptor here comes from a human donor in good health (CMV status not recorded). Some clones in this sample may be carry-over from other donors' samples.

The chain employs TRBV19 and TRBJ2-5; 8 nucleotides agree with TRBD1. This CDR3 comprises 11 residues. Germline lookup yields CDR1 LNHDA and CDR2 SQIVND (reference sequence). J gave up 3 bases and V 11 bases, and 2 bases lay outside the gene matches. CDR3 sequence (DNA): TGTGCCGCGACAGGGGAAGAGACCCAGTACTTC. It is translated as CAATGEETQYF.

This clonotype was seen a handful of times. The chain links TRBV6-2 or TRBV6-3 to TRBJ1-2; possibly TRBD1 for D (6 bases). The CDR3 is 14 amino acids. Trimming left V 2 bases short and J 2 bases short, with 9 bases between. Germline V gene lookup returns CDR1 MNHEY and CDR2 SVGEGT. In nucleotides, the CDR3 is TGTGCCAGCAGTTACGACAGGAGAAACTATGGCTACACCTTC. Translated: CASSYDRRNYGYTF.

This clonotype was observed a few times. J is TRBJ2-5 and V is TRBV4-2; no definite D call. The germline V gene encodes CDR1 LGHNA and CDR2 YNFKEQ. The CDR3 is 21 residues long. V was clipped by 3 bases and J by 5 bases, with 34 bases between them. The CDR3 region is CASSQSVGQRPLRGSSETQYF. The CDR3 DNA sequence: TGTGCCAGCAGCCAGAGTGTCGGGCAGAGGCCCTTACGCGGAAGTTCGGAGACCCAGTACTTC.

Written as DNA, the CDR3 is TGTGCCAGCAGTTACCCTTTTGGGAGAAGTTCACCCCTCCACTTT. Protein product: CASSYPFGRSSPLHF. The chain uses TRBV6-2 or TRBV6-3 and TRBJ1-6; the D is unclear. This CDR3 is built from 15 residues. V was cut by 2 bases and J by 9 bases, with 14 bases left in between. Per germline, CDR1 MNHEY and CDR2 SVGEGT.

Notes on this clonotype: An end of the junction does not agree with germline; a read error may underlie this. The chain carries TRBV27 and TRBJ1-6; TRBD1 might be the D (6 bases). CDR3 length: 14 residues. Germline values: CDR1 MNHEY, CDR2 SMNVEV (reference sequence). CDR3 loop: CATSGGLGNSPLHF. CDR3 DNA: TGTGCCACCAGTGGGGGGCTTGGGAATTCACCCCTCCACTTT.

Only a few counts were recorded for this clonotype. This chain connects TRBV15 to TRBJ1-1; 9 nucleotides match TRBD1. Germline trimming cut 3 bases from V and 4 bases from J; bases unmatched to any gene: 6. CDR1 and CDR2 (germline): LNHNV, YYDKDF (reference sequence). This CDR3 contains 15 residues. This chain's CDR3 is CATSRDRGESTEAFF. The CDR3 nucleotides read TGTGCCACCAGCAGGGACAGGGGAGAGAGCACTGAAGCTTTCTTT.

This clonotype was seen at least ten times. The genes are TRBV27 and TRBJ1-5, with 10 bases lining up with TRBD1. The trim removed 5 bases at V and 7 bases at J, leaving 8 bases unmatched. CDR1 is MNHEY and CDR2 is SMNVEV in the germline V gene (reference sequence). This CDR3 contains 15 residues. The CDR3 DNA follows: TGTGCCAGCAGTCCGGGGACAGGGGCGAGGCAGCCCCAGCATTTT. This codes for CASSPGTGARQPQHF.

DNA for the CDR3: TGTGCCACCCAAGGACAGGCCTACTACGAGCAGTACGTC. It translates to CATQGQAYYEQYV. V is TRBV6-6 and J is TRBJ2-7; 7 nucleotides line up with TRBD1. The V segment lost 10 bases and the J segment 3 bases; nucleotides outside the gene matches: 9. The CDR3 sequence is 13 residues long. Germline V gives CDR1 MNHNY, CDR2 SVGAGI (reference sequence).

This clonotype has just one count. The chain uses TRBV19 and TRBJ2-1; TRBD2 is a possible D gene (6 bases). Trimming left V 4 bases short and J 0 bases short, with 13 bases between. The CDR3 is 16 amino acids. Germline-derived CDR1 and CDR2 are LNHDA and SQIVND (reference sequence). The CDR3 sequence: CASSRWGEASYNEQFF. CDR3 nucleotides: TGTGCCAGTAGTAGGTGGGGGGAGGCCTCCTACAATGAGCAGTTCTTC.

This clonotype came up many times. The V gene is TRBV7-2, the J gene TRBJ1-5; D gene ambiguous. CDR3 length: 15 residues. V was trimmed by 1 base and J by 3 bases, leaving 10 bases between them. Per the germline V gene, CDR1 is SGHTA and CDR2 is FQGNSA. CDR3 sequence (DNA): TGTGCCAGCAGCTTAGATCTCGTGAACAATCAGCCCCAGCATTTT. This codes for CASSLDLVNNQPQHF.

This CDR3 reads CASSYYGGANEQFF. DNA for the CDR3: TGTGCCAGCAGTTACTACGGGGGGGCCAATGAGCAGTTCTTC. The chain recombines TRBV6-5 with TRBJ2-1; 8 nucleotides line up with TRBD2. J gave up 6 bases and V 1 base, and 2 bases lay outside the gene matches. CDR3 length: 14 residues. CDR1 MNHEY and CDR2 SVGAGI come from the germline V gene.

The rearrangement uses TRBV7-9 and TRBJ2-5; D gene unclear. The CDR3 has 14 residues. In germline, CDR1 is SEHNR, CDR2 FQNEAQ (reference sequence). Trimming left V 1 base short and J 0 bases short, with 6 bases between. CDR3 in DNA: TGTGCCAGCAGCTTAGAACTTTACCAAGAGACCCAGTACTTC. This codes for CASSLELYQETQYF.

V is TRBV4-2 and J is TRBJ1-1; 7 bases agree with TRBD1. CDR3 length: 16 amino acids. Germline V gene sequence: CDR1 LGHNA, CDR2 YNFKEQ. V shed 2 bases, J shed 1 base, and the junction held 7 bases outside the gene matches. CDR3 sequence reads: CASSQIRQGRNTEAFF. CDR3 DNA sequence: TGTGCCAGCAGCCAAATAAGACAGGGCCGGAACACTGAAGCTTTCTTT.

The chain is built from TRBV10-2 and TRBJ1-2, with a possible D match to TRBD1 (5 bases). The germline V and J ends were trimmed by 2 bases and 6 bases, with 13 bases remaining between them. The CDR3 is 14 residues long. Looked up from germline, CDR1 is WSHSY and CDR2 is SAAADI. In DNA, the CDR3 is TGCGCCAGCAGTGAGAGTTACAGGTTAAATGGCTACACCTTC. It encodes CASSESYRLNGYTF.

This clonotype appeared a few times. Sequence at one end of the junction differs from germline and may be a read error. The rearrangement joins TRBV4-1 to TRBJ2-7, with D possibly matching TRBD1 (7 bases). Germline CDR1 MGHRA, CDR2 YSYEKL. The CDR3 extends over 15 amino acids. In DNA, the CDR3 is TGTGCCAGCAGCCAAGTAGCGGACAGGTTCAACGAGCAGTACTTC. It is translated as CASSQVADRFNEQYF.

This clonotype was observed a handful of times. The chain uses TRBV11-1 and TRBJ2-5, with D tentatively TRBD1 (6 bases). The CDR3 runs 16 residues. Germline assignment: CDR1 SGHAT and CDR2 FQDESV (reference sequence). The germline V and J ends were trimmed by 2 bases and 5 bases, with 18 bases remaining between them. This chain's CDR3 is CASSLIGHRVGETQYF. The CDR3 DNA follows: TGTGCCAGCAGCTTAATAGGGCACAGGGTAGGCGAGACCCAGTACTTC. Using reference TRBV11-1 and TRBJ2-5 for the parts outside the CDR3, the full variable domain is EAEVAQSPRYKITEKSQAVAFWCDPISGHATLYWYRQILGQGPELLVQFQDESVVDDSQLPKDRFSAERLKGVDSTLKIQPAELGDSAMYLCASSLIGHRVGETQYFGPGTRLLVL.

This clonotype was seen many times. This chain joins TRBV7-2 and TRBJ2-5; the match to TRBD2 covers 9 bases. The germline gives CDR1 SGHTA, CDR2 FQGNSA. This CDR3 spans 16 amino acids. V shed 5 bases, J shed 4 bases, and the junction held 11 bases outside the gene matches. CDR3 coding DNA: TGTGCCAGCAGCGACCCTAGCGGGGATTACGGAGAGACCCAGTACTTC. As protein: CASSDPSGDYGETQYF. The full variable domain, with the rest looked up from reference TRBV7-2 and TRBJ2-5, is GAGVSQSPSNKVTEKGKDVELRCDPISGHTALYWYRQSLGQGLEFLIYFQGNSAPDKSGLPSDRFSAERTGGSVSTLTIQRTQQEDSAVYLCASSDPSGDYGETQYFGPGTRLLVL.

This clonotype was counted only a few times. The chain couples TRBV6-5 to TRBJ1-2; D possibly corresponds to TRBD1 (5 bases). CDR1 and CDR2 (germline): MNHEY, SVGAGI. The CDR3 spans 13 residues. V lost 6 bases and J lost 1, with 9 bases in between. The CDR3: CASRQGLNYGYTF. CDR3 sequence (DNA): TGTGCCAGCAGGCAGGGACTTAACTATGGCTACACCTTC.

This clonotype was counted at least ten times. This chain uses TRBV7-9 with TRBJ2-7, with D possibly matching TRBD2 (5 bases). The CDR3 extends over 15 amino acids. Germline values: CDR1 SEHNR, CDR2 FQNEAQ (reference sequence). Trimming shortened V by 5 bases and J by 2 bases, and 16 bases separated the two germline ends. This CDR3 reads CASSQPDFQPYEQYF. In nucleotides, the CDR3 is TGTGCCAGCAGCCAACCGGACTTTCAACCCTACGAGCAGTACTTC.

The table lists this clonotype with many counts. This sequence joins TRBV28 and TRBJ1-1; 8 positions match TRBD1. The junction had 12 bases not matched to a gene; V was cut back by 0 bases and J by 3 bases. This CDR3 comprises 18 residues. Germline loops: CDR1 MDHEN, CDR2 SYDVKM. The CDR3 nucleotides are TGTGCCAGCAGTTTATGGCCGGGACAGGCTCTTGGAGACACTGAAGCTTTCTTT. Its protein product is CASSLWPGQALGDTEAFF.

This clonotype was seen many times. This chain joins TRBV6-2 or TRBV6-3 and TRBJ1-2; D might be TRBD1 (6 bases). This CDR3 contains 15 residues. Germline V gives CDR1 MNHEY, CDR2 SVGEGT. Trimming removed 5 bases from V and 8 bases from J, with 21 bases in between. The CDR3, as DNA: TGTGCCAGCAGTAAGGGATTTAACAGGGACTTCGGCTACACCTTC. Its protein is CASSKGFNRDFGYTF.

This clonotype was detected only a few times. As DNA, the CDR3 is TGTGCCAGCAGATCCCAACCCCCTGAATGGAATGGCTACACCTTC. The encoded protein is CASRSQPPEWNGYTF. V gene TRBV11-2 combines with J gene TRBJ1-2; D call uncertain. Germline CDR1 is SGHAT and CDR2 is FQNNGV. V was clipped by 6 bases and J by 6 bases, with 20 bases between them. This CDR3 contains 15 residues.

The table lists this clonotype with many counts. The gene calls are TRBV18 and TRBJ2-6; TRBD1 agrees at 7 bases. This CDR3 is 18 amino acids long. The germline V gene has CDR1 KGHSH and CDR2 LQKENI. V was clipped by 2 bases and J by 0 bases; unmatched bases: 7. The CDR3 DNA sequence: TGTGCCAGCTCACCAATAGACAGGGAGTTCTCTGGGGCCAACGTCCTGACTTTC. Amino acids: CASSPIDREFSGANVLTF.

V is TRBV10-3 and J is TRBJ1-4, with a possible D match to TRBD1 (5 bases). Germline values: CDR1 ENHRY, CDR2 SYGVKD. The CDR3 covers 17 residues. V lost 4 bases, J lost 8 bases, and 23 bases lay in between. Here the CDR3 DNA reads TGTGCCATCAGTGGGACCGGTCGGGGGACGGGGGAAGAAAAACTGTTTTTT. Protein product: CAISGTGRGTGEEKLFF.

A few counts support this clonotype. J is TRBJ1-1 and V is TRBV7-9; unclear D gene. This CDR3 comprises 15 residues. Germline V gives CDR1 SEHNR, CDR2 FQNEAQ (reference sequence). The V end was cut by 1 base, the J end by 8 bases, with 17 bases between. The CDR3 reads CASSLGFGSIAEAFF. CDR3 DNA: TGTGCCAGCAGCTTAGGATTTGGGAGCATCGCCGAAGCTTTCTTT.

This clonotype was detected ten times or more. The gene calls are TRBV7-9 and TRBJ2-7; D may be TRBD1 (6 bases). This CDR3 contains 13 residues. V was shortened by 5 bases and J by 3 bases, with 11 bases between the two germline ends. CDR1 and CDR2 (germline): SEHNR, FQNEAQ (reference sequence). CDR3: CASSRQANYEQYF. CDR3 sequence (DNA): TGTGCCAGCAGCCGACAGGCAAACTACGAGCAGTACTTC.

This clonotype was detected a few times. The chain carries TRBV11-3 and TRBJ2-5; 8 nucleotides align to TRBD1. Germline CDR1 reads SGHNT; CDR2 reads YENEEA. Germline trimming cut 5 bases from V and 0 bases from J; bases unmatched to any gene: 11. The CDR3 spans 17 residues. Here the CDR3 DNA reads TGTGCCAGCAGCCAGGGGGCTAGAGGGCCATACCAAGAGACCCAGTACTTC. It specifies CASSQGARGPYQETQYF.

The chain combines TRBV6-2 or TRBV6-3 with TRBJ2-7; 11 nucleotides line up with TRBD1. Unmatched junction bases numbered 2, after V lost 4 bases and J lost 6 bases. The CDR3 length is 13 residues. Germline V lookup: CDR1 MNHEY, CDR2 SVGEGT. CDR3 in amino acids: CASSWGQGVEQYV. The CDR3 DNA reads as TGTGCCAGCAGTTGGGGACAGGGGGTCGAGCAGTACGTC.

This clonotype appeared many times. V gene TRBV28 combines with J gene TRBJ1-2; 10 bases map to TRBD1. From germline, CDR1 is MDHEN and CDR2 SYDVKM. The length of the CDR3 is 16 residues. The V segment lost 6 bases and the J segment 1 base; nucleotides outside the gene matches: 8. The CDR3 spells CASSLTGGAFNYGYTF. CDR3 bases: TGTGCCAGCAGCCTGACAGGGGGCGCGTTTAACTATGGCTACACCTTC.

The rearrangement joins TRBV27 to TRBJ2-1; TRBD2 matches 7 bases. J was trimmed by 2 bases and V by 0 bases; bases with no gene match: 4. CDR3 size: 16 residues. Germline V gene sequence: CDR1 MNHEY, CDR2 SMNVEV (reference sequence). CDR3 amino acids: CASSLSGRVAYNEQFF. The CDR3, as DNA: TGTGCCAGCAGTTTATCGGGGAGGGTGGCCTACAATGAGCAGTTCTTC.